Below, 27 T cell receptor beta chains from the same sample are listed, as sequenced in a study of response to subunit inactivated influenza vaccine. Via MiXCR, TCRdb re-called the RT-PCR reads, giving one row per CDR3 protein. The profile shows under 200,000 distinct CDR3 sequences, approximately 11% of them singletons. This material consisted of non-naive T cells sorted from PBMCs, taken roughly 47 days after vaccination. Receptors were obtained from a man between 50 and 59 years old who received an inactivated influenza vaccine.

This clonotype was seen repeatedly, ten times or more. In DNA form, the CDR3 reads TGTGCCAGCAGAGAATCGGGACAGGACAGCAATCAGCCCCAGCATTTT. This sequence encodes CASRESGQDSNQPQHF. J is TRBJ1-5 and V is TRBV27, with TRBD1 identical over 8 bases. This CDR3 is built from 16 residues. After removal of 6 bases from V and 1 base from J, the junction contained 8 bases not matched to a gene. Looked up from germline, CDR1 is MNHEY and CDR2 is SMNVEV (reference sequence).

The V call is TRBV7-9, the J call TRBJ1-5; the D is unclear. The germline V gene has CDR1 SEHNR and CDR2 FQNEAQ (reference sequence). V lost 1 base to trimming and J lost 3 bases, with 7 bases between them. The CDR3 has 14 residues. CDR3 sequence (DNA): TGTGCCAGCAGCTTAGGGGGATACAATCAGCCCCAGCATTTT. It yields the protein CASSLGGYNQPQHF. Full variable domain (missing parts from reference TRBV7-9 and TRBJ1-5): DTGVSQNPRHKITKRGQNVTFRCDPISEHNRLYWYRQTLGQGPEFLTYFQNEAQLEKSRLLSDRFSAERPKGSFSTLEIQRTEQGDSAMYLCASSLGGYNQPQHFGDGTRLSIL.

The gene calls are TRBV12-3 or TRBV12-4 and TRBJ1-5; 8 nucleotides agree with TRBD1. This CDR3 has 14 amino acids. The V segment lost 5 bases and the J segment 7 bases; nucleotides outside the gene matches: 7. CDR3 protein: CASSGTGEVQPQHF. The CDR3 coding sequence is TGTGCCAGCAGTGGGACAGGAGAGGTACAGCCCCAGCATTTT.

This chain uses TRBV6-1 with TRBJ1-1; unclear D gene. Germline V gene lookup returns CDR1 MNHNS and CDR2 SASEGT. The ends were cut back, 5 bases at V and 1 base at J, with 8 bases in the middle. The CDR3 consists of 13 residues. The CDR3 sequence is CASSIPGNTEAFF. The CDR3 coding sequence is TGTGCCAGCAGTATCCCCGGGAACACTGAAGCTTTCTTT.

Only a few counts were recorded for this clonotype. This chain uses TRBV6-1 with TRBJ1-5, with D perhaps TRBD1 (5 bases). V was pared by 7 bases and J by 4 bases, with 11 bases between. This CDR3 is 13 amino acids long. Germline CDR1 reads MNHNS; CDR2 reads SASEGT. CDR3 sequence (DNA): TGTGCCAGCACCGAGGGGTGGAATCAGCCCCAGCATTTT. It yields the protein CASTEGWNQPQHF.

This clonotype was counted between two and nine times. The chain uses TRBV10-3 and TRBJ1-2; 8 bases agree with TRBD1. V was clipped by 9 bases and J by 2 bases; unmatched bases: 5. CDR1 is ENHRY, CDR2 SYGVKD, per germline. The CDR3 runs 13 residues. CDR3: CAIGQGENYGYTF. The DNA of the CDR3 is TGTGCCATTGGACAGGGTGAGAACTATGGCTACACCTTC.

This chain links TRBV20-1 with TRBJ1-2, with D hard to call. The CDR3 is made up of 13 amino acids. Germline CDR1 is DFQATT and CDR2 is SNEGSKA (reference sequence). The V end was cut by 5 bases, the J end by 8 bases, with 18 bases between. CDR3 bases: TGCAGTGCTCCCTACAAAAATTTAAGAGGCTACACCTTC. Its protein product is CSAPYKNLRGYTF.

This clonotype was seen at least ten times. This CDR3 is CASSMNRGRSYNEQFF. The DNA of the CDR3 is TGTGCCAGCAGTATGAACAGGGGACGCTCCTACAATGAGCAGTTCTTC. The chain joins TRBV6-5 to TRBJ2-1, with 7 bases matching TRBD1. The length of the CDR3 is 16 residues. Germline V gene lookup returns CDR1 MNHEY and CDR2 SVGAGI. The J segment lost 0 bases and the V segment lost 5 bases, leaving 7 bases of the junction unmatched.

As concerns this clonotype: A read error is possible here, since a much larger clone lies one base away. The genes are TRBV5-1 and TRBJ1-1; D not certain. Germline V lookup: CDR1 SGHRS, CDR2 YFSETQ. The CDR3 is 14 amino acids. For the CDR3, the DNA is TGCGCCAGCAGCTTGGTGCCGGAGAACACTGAAGCTTCCTTT. Protein: CASSLVPENTEASF. The full variable domain, with the rest looked up from reference TRBV5-1 and TRBJ1-1, is KAGVTQTPRYLIKTRGQQVTLSCSPISGHRSVSWYQQTPGQGLQFLFEYFSETQRNKGNFPGRFSGRQFSNSRSEMNVSTLELGDSALYLCASSLVPENTEASFGQGTRLTVV.

This clonotype was counted a few times. CDR3 nucleotide sequence: TGCAGTGCCCGGGCCGTAGGGGGGGCCAACGTCCTGACTTTC. Translating it yields CSARAVGGANVLTF. This sequence joins TRBV20-1 and TRBJ2-6, with D hard to call. The CDR3 is 14 residues long. Germline CDR1 and CDR2: DFQATT and SNEGSKA (reference sequence). V was cut by 6 bases and J by 4 bases, with 13 bases left in between.

This clonotype was seen a handful of times. V is TRBV7-6 and J is TRBJ1-1; D unresolved. V was shortened by 5 bases and J by 4 bases, with 14 bases between the two germline ends. The CDR3 totals 14 residues. Germline V gene data show CDR1 as SGHVS and CDR2 as FNYEAQ. The CDR3 here is CASSPTRRVTEAFF. The DNA for the CDR3 is TGTGCCAGCAGCCCGACCCGACGGGTCACTGAAGCTTTCTTT. The full variable domain, in which reference TRBV7-6 and TRBJ1-1 provide the parts outside the CDR3, is GAGVSQSPRYKVTKRGQDVALRCDPISGHVSLYWYRQALGQGPEFLTYFNYEAQQDKSGLPNDRFSAERPEGSISTLTIQRTEQRDSAMYRCASSPTRRVTEAFFGQGTRLTVV.

This clonotype is judged hyperexpanded. CDR3 sequence reads: CASSLRGGGSYEQYF. DNA of the CDR3: TGTGCCAGCAGTTTAAGGGGGGGCGGTTCCTACGAGCAGTACTTC. The genes are TRBV28 and TRBJ2-7; TRBD2 is a possible D gene (7 bases). This CDR3 contains 15 residues. Germline V lookup: CDR1 MDHEN, CDR2 SYDVKM. V was shortened by 2 bases and J by 1 base, with 12 bases between the two germline ends.

This clonotype was found many times. V is TRBV12-3 or TRBV12-4 and J is TRBJ2-3, with D possibly matching TRBD1 (6 bases). The CDR3 contains 15 residues. Trimming left V 6 bases short and J 3 bases short, with 16 bases between. CDR3 coding DNA: TGTGCCAGCAGCTTGGGGGCCTTGAGAACAGATACGCAGTATTTT. Its translation is CASSLGALRTDTQYF.

The sample holds many counts of this clonotype. The chain is built from TRBV12-3 or TRBV12-4 and TRBJ2-1; D gene uncertain. This CDR3 contains 15 residues. The V end lost 5 bases, the J end lost 0 bases, and 11 bases lay between the germline ends. CDR3 amino acids: CASSPGHSSYNEQFF. In DNA form, the CDR3 reads TGTGCCAGCAGTCCCGGGCACAGCTCCTACAATGAGCAGTTCTTC.

The V gene is TRBV6-1, the J gene TRBJ1-5; a possible D gene is TRBD1 (5 bases). The CDR3 consists of 16 residues. CDR1 MNHNS and CDR2 SASEGT come from the germline V gene. V lost 6 bases, J lost 2 bases, and 17 bases lay in between. DNA for the CDR3: TGTGCCAGCAGGACAGATTTCCGTTTGGGCAATCAGCCCCAGCATTTT. It translates to CASRTDFRLGNQPQHF.

The V call is TRBV14, the J call TRBJ2-2; D gene unclear. Trimming took 1 base from V and 6 from J, leaving 15 bases between them. Germline CDR1 and CDR2: SGHDN and FVKESK. The CDR3 sequence is 16 residues long. CDR3 bases: TGTGCCAGCAGCCAAGGGAGACAACTCTCGTCCGGGGAGCTGTTTTTT. Translation: CASSQGRQLSSGELFF.

This clonotype was picked up a small number of times. V is TRBV30 and J is TRBJ2-3; D is undetermined. In germline, CDR1 is GTSNPN, CDR2 SVGIG (reference sequence). Trimming left V 5 bases short and J 2 bases short, with 17 bases between. This CDR3 spans 15 amino acids. The CDR3 loop reads CAWSLRALHTDTQYF. The DNA for the CDR3 is TGTGCCTGGTCCCTTCGGGCCTTGCACACAGATACGCAGTATTTT.

This clonotype turned up a few times. V is TRBV28 and J is TRBJ2-1; 9 bases map to TRBD2. The CDR3 extends over 15 amino acids. J lost 3 bases, V lost 7 bases, and 7 bases had no gene match. Germline V CDR1 and CDR2: MDHEN, SYDVKM. CDR3 protein: CASKAREGVYNEQFF. The CDR3 DNA sequence: TGTGCCAGCAAGGCGCGGGAGGGGGTCTACAATGAGCAGTTCTTC. The variable domain in full, with the rest retrieved from reference TRBV28 and TRBJ2-1, is DVKVTQSSRYLVKRTGEKVFLECVQDMDHENMFWYRQDPGLGLRLIYFSYDVKMKEKGDIPEGYSVSREKKERFSLILESASTNQTSMYLCASKAREGVYNEQFFGPGTRLTVL.

The sample holds a few counts of this clonotype. J is TRBJ2-7 and V is TRBV3-1; D call uncertain. This CDR3 comprises 16 residues. Germline V CDR1 and CDR2: LGHDT, YNNKEL (reference sequence). With 3 bases removed from V and 1 base from J, the gap between germline ends came to 16 bases. CDR3 residues: CASSHSPASASYEQYF. As DNA, the CDR3 is TGTGCCAGCAGCCACTCCCCTGCGAGTGCATCCTACGAGCAGTACTTC.

This chain connects TRBV7-8 to TRBJ2-3; tentatively, D is TRBD1 or TRBD2 (5 bases each). CDR3 length equals 15 residues. CDR1 is SGHVS, CDR2 FQNEAQ, per germline. Trimming took 0 bases from V and 5 from J, leaving 12 bases between them. DNA of the CDR3: TGTGCCAGCAGCTTAGCACCCGGGACGGAAGATACGCAGTATTTT. It encodes CASSLAPGTEDTQYF.

This clonotype has a count of ten or more. CDR3 nucleotides: TGTGCCAGCAGTTTCGGACAGGCTGAAGCTTTCTTT. It codes for CASSFGQAEAFF. The chain joins TRBV12-3 or TRBV12-4 to TRBJ1-1; TRBD1 matches at 7 bases. V gave up 3 bases and J gave up 6 bases; unmatched junction bases: 1. This CDR3 region has 12 residues.

This clonotype was counted ten times or more. This chain joins TRBV12-3 or TRBV12-4 and TRBJ2-1; D possibly uses TRBD1 or TRBD2 (5 bases each). The CDR3 contains 12 residues. Deletions cut 1 base from V and 8 bases from J, with 6 bases between. CDR3 in DNA: TGTGCCAGCAGTTTAGGGGGACATGAGCAGTTCTTC. This gives the protein CASSLGGHEQFF.

This chain uses TRBV19 with TRBJ2-3, with D possibly matching TRBD2 (5 bases). From germline, CDR1 is LNHDA and CDR2 SQIVND (reference sequence). This CDR3 has 17 amino acids. V lost 5 bases and J lost 5, with 23 bases in between. The CDR3 nucleotides read TGTGCCAGTAGTGGAGGTGACCGGGAACACCAAGGAGATACGCAGTATTTT. Protein: CASSGGDREHQGDTQYF.

The rearrangement links TRBV3-1 to TRBJ2-1, with a weak D call TRBD2 (5 bases). From germline, CDR1 is LGHDT and CDR2 YNNKEL (reference sequence). The CDR3 covers 15 residues. Deletions cut 4 bases from V and 2 bases from J, with 12 bases between. CDR3 residues: CASSLGDGAYNEQFF. The DNA for the CDR3 is TGTGCCAGCAGCCTCGGGGATGGGGCCTACAATGAGCAGTTCTTC.

The chain uses TRBV5-6 and TRBJ2-1; 14 nucleotides agree with TRBD2. J was trimmed by 1 base and V by 3 bases; bases with no gene match: 9. The V gene's germline CDR1 is SGHDT and CDR2 YYEEEE. The CDR3 length is 19 residues. The CDR3 region is CASSSSGTSGRASYNEQFF. In nucleotides, the CDR3 is TGTGCCAGCAGCTCCTCCGGGACTAGCGGGAGAGCGTCCTACAATGAGCAGTTCTTC.

This clonotype showed up many times. V usage is TRBV12-3 or TRBV12-4 and J usage is TRBJ2-3, with TRBD2 identical over 8 bases. The CDR3 is 15 amino acids. J gave up 2 bases and V 3 bases, and 4 bases lay outside the gene matches. The CDR3: CASSLGGGSTDTQYF. In nucleotides, the CDR3 is TGTGCCAGCAGTTTGGGCGGGGGGTCCACAGATACGCAGTATTTT.

Ten or more counts support this clonotype. The chain recombines TRBV12-3 or TRBV12-4 with TRBJ2-1; 7 bases are a match to TRBD1. The CDR3 covers 14 residues. Trimming removed 6 bases from V and 4 bases from J; junction bases left unmatched: 6. The CDR3 DNA reads as TGTGCCAGCAGCCAGGGACAGTGGTACAATGAGCAGTTCTTC. Protein: CASSQGQWYNEQFF.